This TCR beta chain was obtained from a study of OX40 agonist ivuxolimab in advanced cancers. Looking at the study overall: Partial responses occurred in three patients (one hepatocellular carcinoma, two cutaneous melanoma). Study-wide findings and caveats: Mean expanded clone counts were higher in CD8+ than CD4+ T cells. By week 6 at 0.1 to 3.0 mg/kg, blood CD4+ and CD8+ T cells had expanded clonally.

In the case of this clone: Antigen: not known.

Germline CDR1 and CDR2: SGHRS and YFSETQ. V was pared by 0 bases and J by 4 bases, with 8 bases between. CDR3 length: 13 amino acids. Assay used: immunoSEQ multiplex PCR; TCRdb lists only in-frame clones, some missing. Of roughly 70,000 clones in the sample, approximately 83% were seen once. The receptor's source is an adult with an advanced solid tumor such as melanoma, head and neck, liver or kidney cancer. This rearrangement joins TRBV5-1 to TRBJ2-7; no reliable D call. The sequenced sample was CD4+ or CD8+ T cells sorted from blood, obtained in a trial of the OX40 agonist ivuxolimab. CDR3 region: CASSLDSQYEQYF. The CDR3 DNA follows: TGCGCCAGCAGCTTGGACTCCCAATACGAGCAGTACTTC.